This entry features one TCR beta chain sequence. With no count recorded, this clonotype is classed as medium-sized (0.01 to 0.1%) from frequency. The antigen this receptor binds is unknown. The germline V gene gives CDR1 as SNHLY and CDR2 as FYNNEI. The CDR3 has 14 amino acids, counting the end cysteine and phenylalanine. No DNA sequence is on record. These data belong to a study of diagnostic markers for celiac disease (dated by TCRdb to 2020 to 2021). The sample was run on an Illumina MiSeq. One entry per CDR3 protein sequence results from the TCRdb reprocessing of the reads, with DNA left out. This sample's listing comprises 5,500 to 7,000 distinct CDR3 sequences. In total, the top ten clones hold 5% to 7% of the sample.

This TCR came from a human donor. This table probably holds off-target reads from a library built for another chain. Sequencing was performed on either unsorted cells or a sorted T cell fraction (not recorded which). Recombination linked TRBV2 to TRBJ1-5. The CDR3 region has the sequence CASSDWGSNQPQHF.